A selection of T cell receptor beta chains follows, all from one sample in a study of OX40 agonist ivuxolimab in advanced cancers. Method: immunoSEQ multiplex PCR; TCRdb's copy keeps in-frame clones and lacks some. The data show tens of thousands of clones, roughly 94% seen once. The source material was CD4+ or CD8+ T cells sorted from blood, sampled in a trial of the OX40 agonist ivuxolimab. The receptors stem from an adult with an advanced solid tumor such as melanoma, head and neck, liver or kidney cancer. Each CDR3 is given with its conserved first and last residue. A D gene is named only where the DNA matches it firmly. Not all rows give a size; the values are once, few, many and, for expanded clones, a class.

j_call: TRBJ2-5
cdr3_length: 17
v_call: TRBV5-8
clone_size: -
d_call: -
cdr3_aa: CASSLGSQAEYQETQYF
cdr3_nt: TGTGCCAGCAGCTTGGGGTCTCAAGCTGAGTACCAAGAGACCCAGTACTTC

j_call: TRBJ2-2
cdr3_length: 13
v_call: TRBV19
clone_size: -
d_call: -
cdr3_aa: CASRTANTGELFF
cdr3_nt: TGTGCTTCACGGACAGCAAACACCGGGGAGCTGTTTTTT

j_call: TRBJ2-1
cdr3_length: 14
v_call: TRBV15
clone_size: -
d_call: TRBD1
cdr3_aa: CATSRGTGENEQFF
cdr3_nt: TGTGCCACCAGCCGCGGGACAGGGGAGAATGAGCAGTTCTTC

j_call: TRBJ2-1
cdr3_length: 15
v_call: TRBV27
clone_size: -
d_call: -
cdr3_aa: CASTTLEDPYNEQFF
cdr3_nt: TGTGCCAGCACCACCCTAGAGGATCCCTACAATGAGCAGTTCTTC

j_call: TRBJ2-1
cdr3_length: 15
v_call: TRBV5-6
clone_size: -
d_call: -
cdr3_aa: CASSLSRMGHDEQFF
cdr3_nt: TGTGCCAGCAGCTTGAGCAGGATGGGTCACGATGAGCAGTTCTTC

j_call: TRBJ1-4
cdr3_length: 13
v_call: TRBV30
clone_size: -
d_call: -
cdr3_aa: CAWSEGPNEKLFF
cdr3_nt: TGTGCCTGGAGCGAGGGGCCAAATGAAAAACTGTTTTTT

j_call: TRBJ2-4
cdr3_length: 10
v_call: TRBV28
clone_size: -
d_call: -
cdr3_aa: CASLGDIQYF
cdr3_nt: TGTGCCAGCCTAGGAGACATTCAGTACTTC

j_call: TRBJ1-6
cdr3_length: 11
v_call: TRBV5-6
clone_size: -
d_call: -
cdr3_aa: CASGNPSPLHF
cdr3_nt: TGTGCCAGCGGGAATCCTTCACCCCTCCACTTT

j_call: TRBJ1-2
cdr3_length: 12
v_call: TRBV9
clone_size: -
d_call: TRBD1
cdr3_aa: CASSTGGNGYTF
cdr3_nt: TGTGCCAGCAGCACAGGGGGCAATGGCTACACCTTC

j_call: TRBJ1-2
cdr3_length: 13
v_call: TRBV9
clone_size: -
d_call: -
cdr3_aa: CASSVGRNYGYTF
cdr3_nt: TGTGCCAGCAGCGTAGGACGGAACTATGGCTACACCTTC

j_call: TRBJ2-5
cdr3_length: 12
v_call: TRBV7-9
clone_size: -
d_call: -
cdr3_aa: CASSLDQETQYF
cdr3_nt: TGTGCCAGCAGCTTAGACCAAGAGACCCAGTACTTC

j_call: TRBJ2-7
cdr3_length: 13
v_call: TRBV5-4
clone_size: -
d_call: -
cdr3_aa: CASSFGTTYEQYF
cdr3_nt: TGTGCCAGCAGCTTTGGGACAACCTACGAGCAGTACTTC

j_call: TRBJ2-7
cdr3_length: 14
v_call: TRBV18
clone_size: -
d_call: -
cdr3_aa: CASSTTGRDGEQYF
cdr3_nt: TGTGCCAGCTCCACGACAGGGAGGGACGGCGAGCAGTACTTC

j_call: TRBJ2-3
cdr3_length: 18
v_call: TRBV4-1
clone_size: -
d_call: TRBD1
cdr3_aa: CASSPLPGQGFGTDTQYF
cdr3_nt: TGCGCCAGCAGCCCTTTGCCGGGACAGGGTTTCGGCACAGATACGCAGTATTTT

j_call: TRBJ2-1
cdr3_length: 13
v_call: TRBV2
clone_size: -
d_call: -
cdr3_aa: CASRDYPYNEQFF
cdr3_nt: TGTGCCAGCAGGGACTACCCTTACAATGAGCAGTTCTTC

j_call: TRBJ2-5
cdr3_length: 19
v_call: TRBV13
clone_size: -
d_call: TRBD2
cdr3_aa: CASSPTPGGLAGERETQYF
cdr3_nt: TGTGCCAGCAGCCCAACCCCGGGGGGGCTAGCGGGAGAAAGAGAGACCCAGTACTTC

j_call: TRBJ2-5
cdr3_length: 15
v_call: TRBV5-6
clone_size: -
d_call: -
cdr3_aa: CASTSDRTLQETQYF
cdr3_nt: TGTGCCAGCACTTCCGACAGAACCCTTCAAGAGACCCAGTACTTC

j_call: TRBJ2-3
cdr3_length: 15
v_call: TRBV27
clone_size: -
d_call: -
cdr3_aa: CASSLSGGVADTQYF
cdr3_nt: TGTGCCAGCAGTTTATCAGGAGGGGTTGCAGATACGCAGTATTTT

j_call: TRBJ2-1
cdr3_length: 13
v_call: TRBV4-3
clone_size: -
d_call: -
cdr3_aa: CASSQARINEQFF
cdr3_nt: TGCGCCAGCAGCCAAGCCAGGATCAATGAGCAGTTCTTC

j_call: TRBJ1-5
cdr3_length: 16
v_call: TRBV27
clone_size: once
d_call: -
cdr3_aa: CASSLSREAPNQPQHF
cdr3_nt: TGTGCCAGCAGTTTATCGAGGGAGGCCCCCAATCAGCCCCAGCATTTT

j_call: TRBJ2-5
cdr3_length: 18
v_call: TRBV19
clone_size: once
d_call: TRBD2
cdr3_aa: CASSIVTWTSGRQETQYF
cdr3_nt: TGTGCCAGTAGTATAGTTACGTGGACTAGTGGCCGCCAAGAGACCCAGTACTTC

j_call: TRBJ2-7
cdr3_length: 14
v_call: TRBV2
clone_size: -
d_call: TRBD1
cdr3_aa: CASSSGPGQGARYF
cdr3_nt: TGTGCCAGCAGCTCCGGGCCGGGACAGGGGGCGCGGTACTTC

j_call: TRBJ2-7
cdr3_length: 16
v_call: TRBV28
clone_size: -
d_call: -
cdr3_aa: CASSFAGSGEPYEQYF
cdr3_nt: TGTGCCAGCAGTTTTGCGGGTTCTGGTGAGCCCTACGAGCAGTACTTC

j_call: TRBJ1-1
cdr3_length: 14
v_call: TRBV27
clone_size: -
d_call: TRBD1
cdr3_aa: CASRAGQTNTEAFF
cdr3_nt: TGTGCCAGCAGGGCGGGACAGACAAACACTGAAGCTTTCTTT

j_call: TRBJ2-2
cdr3_length: 17
v_call: TRBV15
clone_size: -
d_call: TRBD2
cdr3_aa: CATSSGLAGSRTGELFF
cdr3_nt: TGTGCCACCAGCAGTGGGCTAGCGGGCTCGAGGACCGGGGAGCTGTTTTTT

j_call: TRBJ2-5
cdr3_length: 17
v_call: TRBV6-1
clone_size: -
d_call: TRBD1
cdr3_aa: CASSEAGSLTGWETQYF
cdr3_nt: TGTGCCAGCAGTGAAGCGGGTTCGTTGACAGGGTGGGAGACCCAGTACTTC

j_call: TRBJ1-1
cdr3_length: 12
v_call: TRBV7-3
clone_size: few
d_call: -
cdr3_aa: CASSSGTLEAFF
cdr3_nt: TGTGCCAGCAGCTCCGGGACACTCGAAGCTTTCTTT

j_call: TRBJ2-5
cdr3_length: 16
v_call: TRBV28
clone_size: -
d_call: TRBD1
cdr3_aa: CASSDWEQGAQETQYF
cdr3_nt: TGTGCCAGCAGTGACTGGGAACAGGGGGCTCAGGAGACCCAGTACTTC

j_call: TRBJ2-3
cdr3_length: 12
v_call: TRBV7-2
clone_size: -
d_call: -
cdr3_aa: CASSSSGNGQYF
cdr3_nt: TGTGCCAGCAGCTCGAGTGGGAACGGGCAGTATTTT

j_call: TRBJ2-2
cdr3_length: 15
v_call: TRBV13
clone_size: -
d_call: -
cdr3_aa: CASSLITGAAGELFF
cdr3_nt: TGTGCCAGCAGCTTAATTACGGGGGCGGCCGGGGAGCTGTTTTTT

j_call: TRBJ2-7
cdr3_length: 13
v_call: TRBV4-2
clone_size: -
d_call: -
cdr3_aa: CASSQEGVYEQYF
cdr3_nt: TGTGCCAGCAGCCAAGAGGGAGTCTACGAGCAGTACTTC

j_call: TRBJ2-1
cdr3_length: 15
v_call: TRBV9
clone_size: -
d_call: TRBD2
cdr3_aa: CASSSGSGRANEQFF
cdr3_nt: TGTGCCAGCAGCAGTGGAAGCGGGAGGGCGAATGAGCAGTTCTTC

j_call: TRBJ1-6
cdr3_length: 16
v_call: TRBV7-6
clone_size: -
d_call: -
cdr3_aa: CASSLRPQDTNSPLHF
cdr3_nt: TGTGCCAGCAGCCTTAGACCCCAGGACACAAATTCACCCCTCCACTTT

j_call: TRBJ2-3
cdr3_length: 15
v_call: TRBV6-4
clone_size: -
d_call: -
cdr3_aa: CASSDGQGGTDTQYF
cdr3_nt: TGTGCCAGCAGTGACGGGCAAGGGGGCACAGATACGCAGTATTTT

j_call: TRBJ2-1
cdr3_length: 13
v_call: TRBV19
clone_size: -
d_call: -
cdr3_aa: CATQGQWSNEQFF
cdr3_nt: TGTGCCACGCAAGGACAGTGGTCCAATGAGCAGTTCTTC

j_call: TRBJ1-5
cdr3_length: 15
v_call: TRBV19
clone_size: once
d_call: -
cdr3_aa: CASSMRQAGNQPQHF
cdr3_nt: TGTGCCAGTAGTATGAGACAGGCGGGCAATCAGCCCCAGCATTTT

j_call: TRBJ2-7
cdr3_length: 15
v_call: TRBV9
clone_size: -
d_call: -
cdr3_aa: CASSPPRAGPYEQYF
cdr3_nt: TGTGCCAGCAGCCCCCCCAGGGCGGGACCCTACGAGCAGTACTTC

j_call: TRBJ2-7
cdr3_length: 15
v_call: TRBV2
clone_size: -
d_call: TRBD1
cdr3_aa: CASSEGQGALDEQYF
cdr3_nt: TGTGCCAGCAGTGAGGGACAGGGGGCTCTGGACGAGCAGTACTTC

j_call: TRBJ2-1
cdr3_length: 13
v_call: TRBV6-6
clone_size: -
d_call: TRBD1
cdr3_aa: CASSNTGDNEQFF
cdr3_nt: TGTGCCAGCAGTAATACAGGGGACAATGAGCAGTTCTTC

j_call: TRBJ2-1
cdr3_length: 17
v_call: TRBV11-1
clone_size: -
d_call: -
cdr3_aa: CASSPRDGTGYYNEQFF
cdr3_nt: TGTGCCAGCAGCCCCAGAGACGGGACGGGGTATTACAATGAGCAGTTCTTC

j_call: TRBJ1-5
cdr3_length: 16
v_call: TRBV19
clone_size: -
d_call: TRBD1
cdr3_aa: CASSDRVSGPEQPQHF
cdr3_nt: TGTGCCAGTAGCGACAGGGTTTCTGGTCCAGAGCAGCCCCAGCATTTT

j_call: TRBJ1-6
cdr3_length: 15
v_call: TRBV9
clone_size: -
d_call: -
cdr3_aa: CASSAAESGDPPLHF
cdr3_nt: TGTGCCAGCAGCGCCGCGGAGTCTGGGGATCCCCCTCTCCACTTT

j_call: TRBJ2-1
cdr3_length: 20
v_call: TRBV4-3
clone_size: -
d_call: -
cdr3_aa: CASSGGVVAEPQSEYNEQFF
cdr3_nt: TGCGCCAGCAGCGGCGGGGTGGTAGCGGAGCCTCAGTCCGAATACAATGAGCAGTTCTTC

j_call: TRBJ2-7
cdr3_length: 14
v_call: TRBV5-6
clone_size: -
d_call: -
cdr3_aa: CASSLTGLPYEQYF
cdr3_nt: TGTGCCAGCAGCTTGACAGGGTTGCCTTACGAGCAGTACTTC

j_call: TRBJ2-7
cdr3_length: 14
v_call: TRBV4-1
clone_size: -
d_call: -
cdr3_aa: CASSQEGDPYEQYF
cdr3_nt: TGCGCCAGCAGCCAAGAGGGGGATCCCTACGAGCAGTACTTC

j_call: TRBJ2-1
cdr3_length: 12
v_call: TRBV19
clone_size: -
d_call: -
cdr3_aa: CASSSGFNEQFF
cdr3_nt: TGTGCCAGTAGTAGCGGGTTCAATGAGCAGTTCTTC